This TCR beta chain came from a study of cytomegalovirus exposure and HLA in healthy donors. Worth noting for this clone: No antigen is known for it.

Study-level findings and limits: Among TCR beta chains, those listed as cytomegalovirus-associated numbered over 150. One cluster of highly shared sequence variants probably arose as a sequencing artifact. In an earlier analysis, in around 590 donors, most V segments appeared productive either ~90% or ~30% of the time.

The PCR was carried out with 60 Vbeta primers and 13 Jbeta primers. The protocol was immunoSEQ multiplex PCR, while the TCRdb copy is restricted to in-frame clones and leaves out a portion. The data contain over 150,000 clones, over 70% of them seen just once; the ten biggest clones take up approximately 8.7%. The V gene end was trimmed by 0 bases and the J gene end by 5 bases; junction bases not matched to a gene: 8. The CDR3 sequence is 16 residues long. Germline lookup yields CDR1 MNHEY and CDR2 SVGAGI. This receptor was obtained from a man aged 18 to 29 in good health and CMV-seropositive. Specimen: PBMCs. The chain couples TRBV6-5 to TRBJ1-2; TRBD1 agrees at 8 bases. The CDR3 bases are TGTGCCAGCAGTTACTCGGGGAGACAGGGGCAATATGGCTACACCTTC. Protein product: CASSYSGRQGQYGYTF.